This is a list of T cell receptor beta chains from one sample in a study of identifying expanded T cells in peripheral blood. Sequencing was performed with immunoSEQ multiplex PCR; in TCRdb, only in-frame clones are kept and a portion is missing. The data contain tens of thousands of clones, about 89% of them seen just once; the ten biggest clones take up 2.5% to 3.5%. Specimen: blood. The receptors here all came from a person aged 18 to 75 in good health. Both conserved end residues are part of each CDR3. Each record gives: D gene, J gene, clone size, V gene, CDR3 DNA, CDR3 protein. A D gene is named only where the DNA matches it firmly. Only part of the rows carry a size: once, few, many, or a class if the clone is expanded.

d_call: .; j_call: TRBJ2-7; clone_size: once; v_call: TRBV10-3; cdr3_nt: TGTGCCATCAGGGCAGGGGTACACGAGCAGTACTTC; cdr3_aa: CAIRAGVHEQYF
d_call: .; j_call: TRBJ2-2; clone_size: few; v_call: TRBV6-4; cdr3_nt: TGTGCCAGCAGTGCTGCGGAGAACACCGGGGAGCTGTTTTTT; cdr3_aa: CASSAAENTGELFF
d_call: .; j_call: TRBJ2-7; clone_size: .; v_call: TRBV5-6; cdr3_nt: TGTGCCAGCAGCGCTGTGCGGGTCCCCTACGAGCAGTACTTC; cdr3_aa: CASSAVRVPYEQYF
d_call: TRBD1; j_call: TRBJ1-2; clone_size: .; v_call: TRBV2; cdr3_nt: TGTGCCAGCAGCCCGGGACAGGGATCGGGTGGCTACACCTTC; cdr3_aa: CASSPGQGSGGYTF
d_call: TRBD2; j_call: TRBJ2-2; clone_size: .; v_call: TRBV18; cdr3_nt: TGTGCCAGCTCACCTGGACTAGCGTCGAACACCGGGGAGCTGTTTTTT; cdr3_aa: CASSPGLASNTGELFF
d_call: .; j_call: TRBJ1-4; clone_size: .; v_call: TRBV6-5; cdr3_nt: TGTGCCAGCAGCCAGGGGAGGATGGGGGAAAAACTGTTTTTT; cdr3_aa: CASSQGRMGEKLFF
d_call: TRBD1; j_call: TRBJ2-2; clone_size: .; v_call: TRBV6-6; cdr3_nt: TGTGCCAGCAGGATACAGGGGGCAGGCCCCGGGGAGCTGTTTTTT; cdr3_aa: CASRIQGAGPGELFF
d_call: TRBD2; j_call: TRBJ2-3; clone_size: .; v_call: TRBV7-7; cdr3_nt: TGTGCTAGCAGCTTAGCTAGCGGGGGATCCACAGATACGCAGTATTTT; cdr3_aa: CASSLASGGSTDTQYF
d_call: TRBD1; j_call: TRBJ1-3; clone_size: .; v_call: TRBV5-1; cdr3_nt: TGCGCCAGCAGCTTGGAAGGGGGCGGCGGAAACACCATATATTTT; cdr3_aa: CASSLEGGGGNTIYF
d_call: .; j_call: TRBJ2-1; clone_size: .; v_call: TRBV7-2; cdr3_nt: TGTGCCAGCAGCCCAGACTCTCGCTACAATGAGCAGTTCTTC; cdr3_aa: CASSPDSRYNEQFF
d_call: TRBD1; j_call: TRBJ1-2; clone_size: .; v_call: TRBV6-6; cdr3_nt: TGTGCCAGCAGTTCTCCGGGACAGCGATTAAACTATGGCTACACCTTC; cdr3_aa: CASSSPGQRLNYGYTF
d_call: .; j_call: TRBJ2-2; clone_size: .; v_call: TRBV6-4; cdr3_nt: TGTGCCAGCAGTCGAGTGGGGGGCCAGAACACCGGGGAGCTGTTTTTT; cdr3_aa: CASSRVGGQNTGELFF
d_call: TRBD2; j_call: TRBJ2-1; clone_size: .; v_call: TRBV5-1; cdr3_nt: TGCGCCAGCAGCTTATGGGCCGGGACTAGCGGGAACCTGGAACAGTTCTTC; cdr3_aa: CASSLWAGTSGNLEQFF
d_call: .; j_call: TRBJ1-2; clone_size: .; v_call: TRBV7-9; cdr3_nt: TGTGCCAGCAGCCGACCCTCGACAGTAGGCTACACCTTC; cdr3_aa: CASSRPSTVGYTF
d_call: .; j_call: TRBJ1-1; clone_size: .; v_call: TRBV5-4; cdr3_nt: TGTGCCAGCAGCCTCCCCCGGGGGAGGGAGACTGAAGCTTTCTTT; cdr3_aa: CASSLPRGRETEAFF
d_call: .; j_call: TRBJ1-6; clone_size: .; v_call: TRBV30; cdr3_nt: TGTGCCTGGATTAGGGCCAGCTCCTATAATTCACCCCTCCACTTT; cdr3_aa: CAWIRASSYNSPLHF
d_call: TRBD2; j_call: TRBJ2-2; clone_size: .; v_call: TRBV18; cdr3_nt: TGTGCCAGCTCACAATCTACCGGGACTAGCGTCACCGGGGAGCTGTTTTTT; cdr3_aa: CASSQSTGTSVTGELFF
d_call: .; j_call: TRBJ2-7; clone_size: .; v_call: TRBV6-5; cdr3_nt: TGTGCCAGCAGGAATGCGGACGGCTCCTACGAGCAGTACTTC; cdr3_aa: CASRNADGSYEQYF
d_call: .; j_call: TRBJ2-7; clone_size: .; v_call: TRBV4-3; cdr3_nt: TGCGCCAGCAGCCAAGAGGCCGCTACCCTACGGGAGCAGTACTTC; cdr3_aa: CASSQEAATLREQYF
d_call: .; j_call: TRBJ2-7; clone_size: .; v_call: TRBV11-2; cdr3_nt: TGTGCCAGCAGCTTAGCACGACTAGCCTACGAGCAGTACTTC; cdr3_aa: CASSLARLAYEQYF
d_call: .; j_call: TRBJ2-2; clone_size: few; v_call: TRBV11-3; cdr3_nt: TGTGCCAGCAGCTTAGGAACCGGGGAGCTGTTTTTT; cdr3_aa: CASSLGTGELFF
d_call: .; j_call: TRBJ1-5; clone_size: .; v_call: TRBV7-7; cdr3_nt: TGTGCTAGCAGCTTAGACAGGAATCAGCCCCAGCATTTT; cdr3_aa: CASSLDRNQPQHF
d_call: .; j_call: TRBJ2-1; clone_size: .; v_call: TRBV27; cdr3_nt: TGTGCCAGCAGTTTAAATGCGGCCAGGCCCCTGACCTACAATGAGCAGTTCTTC; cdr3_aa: CASSLNAARPLTYNEQFF
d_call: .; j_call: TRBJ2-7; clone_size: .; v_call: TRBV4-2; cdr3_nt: TGTGCCAGCAGCCAAGCGGCAGACTACGAGCAGTACTTC; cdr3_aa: CASSQAADYEQYF
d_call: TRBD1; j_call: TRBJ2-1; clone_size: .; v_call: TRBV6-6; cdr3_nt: TGTGCCAGCAGACGACAGGGTCACGGCGATGAGCAGTTCTTC; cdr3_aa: CASRRQGHGDEQFF
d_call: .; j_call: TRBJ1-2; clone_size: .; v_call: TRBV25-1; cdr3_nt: TGTGCCAGCAGTGAACAGGGTCCGAACTATGGCTACACCTTC; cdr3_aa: CASSEQGPNYGYTF
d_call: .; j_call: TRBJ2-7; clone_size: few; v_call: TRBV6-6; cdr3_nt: TGTGCCAGCAGTTACTCGGGGAGCGGTGTGGCTGACGAGCAGTACTTC; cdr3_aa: CASSYSGSGVADEQYF
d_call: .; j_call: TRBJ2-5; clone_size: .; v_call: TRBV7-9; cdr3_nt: TGTGCCAGCAGCTCAGAGGTATTGGGGACTGTAGAGACCCAGTACTTC; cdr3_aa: CASSSEVLGTVETQYF
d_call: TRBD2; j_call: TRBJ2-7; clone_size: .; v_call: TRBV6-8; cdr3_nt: TGTGCCAGCAGCTACCCCTTGGGACTAGTGTCCTCCGAGCAGTACTTC; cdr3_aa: CASSYPLGLVSSEQYF
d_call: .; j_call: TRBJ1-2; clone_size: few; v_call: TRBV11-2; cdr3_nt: TGTGCCAGCAGCATGCCCTTGGGGGGCTACACCTTC; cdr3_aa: CASSMPLGGYTF
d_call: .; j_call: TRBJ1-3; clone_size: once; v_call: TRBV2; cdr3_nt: TGTGCCAGCGGGGCGCAGGCCTTCTCTGGAAACACCATATATTTT; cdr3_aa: CASGAQAFSGNTIYF
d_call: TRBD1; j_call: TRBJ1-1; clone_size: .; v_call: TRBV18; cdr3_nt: TGTGCCAGCTCACTAGGACAGGGAAGCGGCGGTACTGAAGCTTTCTTT; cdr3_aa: CASSLGQGSGGTEAFF
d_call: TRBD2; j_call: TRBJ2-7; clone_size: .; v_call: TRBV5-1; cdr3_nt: TGCGCCAGCAGCTTGGCAGGACTAGCGGGACCCGAGCAGTACTTC; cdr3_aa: CASSLAGLAGPEQYF
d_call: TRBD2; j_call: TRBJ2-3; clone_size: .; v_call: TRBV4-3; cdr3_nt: TGCGCCAGCAGCCAAGATCGGGGGGGCCCCGATACGCAGTATTTT; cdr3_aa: CASSQDRGGPDTQYF
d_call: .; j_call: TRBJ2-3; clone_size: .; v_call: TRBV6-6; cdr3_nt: TGTGCCAGCAGGGTGTCGGGACTCCGCACAGATACGCAGTATTTT; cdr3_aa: CASRVSGLRTDTQYF
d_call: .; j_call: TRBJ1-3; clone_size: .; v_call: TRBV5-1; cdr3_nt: TGCGCCAGCAGATCCGGGACCACTTTTGGAAACACCATATATTTT; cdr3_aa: CASRSGTTFGNTIYF
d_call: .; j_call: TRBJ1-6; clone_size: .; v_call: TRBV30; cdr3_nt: TGTGCCTGGAGTGTAACCTATAATTCACCCCTCCACTTT; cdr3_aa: CAWSVTYNSPLHF
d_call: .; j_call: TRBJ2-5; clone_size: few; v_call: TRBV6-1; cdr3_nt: TGTGCCAGCAGTGAAGTCCAGGGTGGGCAAGAGACCCAGTACTTC; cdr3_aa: CASSEVQGGQETQYF
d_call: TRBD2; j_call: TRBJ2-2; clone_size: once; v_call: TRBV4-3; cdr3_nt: TGCGCCAGCAGCCAAGGGCGGGCGGGGGTGAACACCGGGGAGCTGTTTTTT; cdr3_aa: CASSQGRAGVNTGELFF
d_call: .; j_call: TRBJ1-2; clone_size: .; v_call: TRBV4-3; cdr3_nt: TGCGCCAGCAGCTTGGAGCAGGGCCTCTATGGCTACACCTTC; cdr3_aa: CASSLEQGLYGYTF
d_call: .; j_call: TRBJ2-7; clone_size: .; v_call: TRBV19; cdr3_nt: TGTGCCAGTGGGGGCTGGGGGCAGAACTCCTACGAGCAGTACTTC; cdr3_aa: CASGGWGQNSYEQYF
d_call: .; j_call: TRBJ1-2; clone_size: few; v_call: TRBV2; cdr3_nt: TGTGCCAGCAAGGGCAGGGCGGTTGGTGGCTACACCTTC; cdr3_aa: CASKGRAVGGYTF
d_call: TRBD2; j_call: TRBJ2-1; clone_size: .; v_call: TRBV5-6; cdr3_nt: TGTGCCAGCAGCTCCCGATTAGCGGGAGATATGAATGAGCAGTTCTTC; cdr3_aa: CASSSRLAGDMNEQFF